These 20 T cell receptor beta chains came from one sample sequenced in a study of T cells in Graves' hyperthyroidism and ophthalmopathy (dated by TCRdb to the late 2010s). The library was produced with multiplex PCR. Instrument on record: Illumina HiSeq 2000. Amplification of TCR beta CDR3 regions was carried out from RNA transcripts. The TCR CDR3 was subjected to a first round of RT-PCR using the HTBI primer set and the Qiagen OneStep RT-PCR kit. The raw public data were reprocessed by TCRdb itself: fastp quality trimming at Q25, MiXCR clonotype calling, in-frame beta chains only. Rows with a matching CDR3 protein are joined into one entry that keeps the most common DNA and genes. This sample has 250,000 to 350,000 distinct CDR3 sequences in its table, and around 15% of those were observed once. Roughly 50% of the sample is in the top ten clones. Input material: blood. The receptors come from a woman aged 60-75 years with Graves' ophthalmopathy.

This clonotype was recorded at least ten times. The chain employs TRBV11-2 and TRBJ1-2; D may be TRBD1 (6 bases). Germline V gives CDR1 SGHAT, CDR2 FQNNGV. The CDR3 consists of 15 residues. Trimming pared 5 bases from V and 2 bases from J, leaving 15 bases between. CDR3 nucleotides: TGTGCCAGCAGCCCACTGTATACAGGGAACTATGGCTACACCTTC. Translation: CASSPLYTGNYGYTF.

This clonotype was seen more than once but under ten times. V and J are TRBV7-9 and TRBJ1-6; a weak D match, TRBD1 (6 bases). Deletions cut 2 bases from V and 7 bases from J, with 12 bases between. The germline gives CDR1 SEHNR, CDR2 FQNEAQ (reference sequence). There are 15 residues in the CDR3. CDR3 residues: CASSLMGGWNSPLHF. In DNA, the CDR3 is TGTGCCAGCAGCTTAATGGGGGGCTGGAATTCACCCCTCCACTTT.

This clonotype was observed many times. This chain connects TRBV7-3 to TRBJ2-1; D tentatively fits TRBD1 or TRBD2 (5 bases each). The CDR3 has 18 residues. Trimming stripped 5 bases from V and 5 bases from J, with 25 bases between. Germline CDR1 is SGHTA and CDR2 is FQGTGA. The CDR3 loop reads CASSRTSRGGAGDNEQFF. The CDR3 bases are TGTGCCAGCAGCAGAACAAGTCGGGGTGGGGCGGGCGACAATGAGCAGTTCTTC. The variable domain in full, completed from reference TRBV7-3 and TRBJ2-1, reads GAGVSQTPSNKVTEKGKYVELRCDPISGHTALYWYRQSLGQGPEFLIYFQGTGAADDSGLPNDRFFAVRPEGSVSTLKIQRTERGDSAVYLCASSRTSRGGAGDNEQFFGPGTRLTVL.

The V and J genes are TRBV27 and TRBJ2-5, with D possibly TRBD1 on 6 matching bases. V was pared by 4 bases and J by 2 bases, with 14 bases between. Germline V gene lookup returns CDR1 MNHEY and CDR2 SMNVEV (reference sequence). This CDR3 region has 15 residues. In DNA, the CDR3 is TGTGCCAGCAGTTCCAATCAGGGGATTCAAGAGACCCAGTACTTC. This sequence encodes CASSSNQGIQETQYF.

This clonotype was picked up many times. The genes are TRBV29-1 and TRBJ2-5; no firm D call. The V and J ends lost 7 bases and 1 base respectively, with 10 bases between them. Germline V gene lookup returns CDR1 SQVTM and CDR2 ANQGSEA. This CDR3 comprises 12 residues. The CDR3 region is CSASLVQETQYF. The CDR3 DNA follows: TGCAGCGCCTCACTTGTCCAAGAGACCCAGTACTTC.

Ten or more counts support this clonotype. V usage is TRBV29-1 and J usage is TRBJ2-5, with D possibly being TRBD1 (6 bases). This CDR3 is built from 12 residues. V shed 5 bases and J shed 5 bases, with 12 bases lying between them. Germline CDR1 and CDR2: SQVTM and ANQGSEA. This CDR3 reads CSVHAGVETQYF. CDR3 nucleotide sequence: TGCAGCGTTCACGCAGGGGTTGAGACCCAGTACTTC.

There are many counts of this clonotype. J is TRBJ2-2 and V is TRBV5-1; D is uncertain. V lost 4 bases and J 8 bases, leaving 9 bases between the germline ends. This CDR3 is 12 amino acids long. The germline V gene encodes CDR1 SGHRS and CDR2 YFSETQ. The CDR3 region is CASSPTWGELFF. The CDR3 DNA reads TGCGCCAGCAGCCCTACCTGGGGGGAGCTGTTTTTT.

This clonotype was counted at least ten times. The rearrangement uses TRBV2 and TRBJ2-1, with 7 bases identical to TRBD2. Germline assignment: CDR1 SNHLY and CDR2 FYNNEI. Germline trimming cut 5 bases from V and 7 bases from J; bases unmatched to any gene: 8. The CDR3 totals 14 residues. The CDR3 DNA reads TGTGCCAGCAGTTGGACTAGTCCAAGAAATGAGCAGTTCTTC. This encodes CASSWTSPRNEQFF. Complete variable domain (other parts from reference TRBV2 and TRBJ2-1): EPEVTQTPSHQVTQMGQEVILRCVPISNHLYFYWYRQILGQKVEFLVSFYNNEISEKSEIFDDQFSVERPDGSNFTLKIRSTKLEDSAMYFCASSWTSPRNEQFFGPGTRLTVL.

The table lists this clonotype with many counts. The rearrangement links TRBV6-2 or TRBV6-3 to TRBJ2-5, with D tentatively TRBD2 (5 bases). Between the trimmed V and J ends, which lost 5 bases and 3 bases, there was a span of 16 bases. This CDR3 region has 15 residues. Germline values: CDR1 MNHEY, CDR2 SVGEGT. The DNA for the CDR3 is TGTGCCAGCAGTACCCCCCCAGAGGGAAAAGAGACCCAGTACTTC. This sequence encodes CASSTPPEGKETQYF.

In this sample, this clonotype turned up many times. This chain joins TRBV7-9 and TRBJ2-1; the D gene is possibly TRBD2 (6 bases). This CDR3 contains 13 residues. V gave up 4 bases and J gave up 3 bases, with 7 bases separating them. In germline, CDR1 is SEHNR, CDR2 FQNEAQ (reference sequence). The CDR3 loop reads CASSSGLYNEQFF. The CDR3 coding sequence is TGTGCCAGCAGCTCGGGACTCTACAATGAGCAGTTCTTC.

This clonotype was seen a handful of times. This chain connects TRBV5-1 to TRBJ2-3; TRBD1 matches 9 bases. In germline, CDR1 is SGHRS, CDR2 YFSETQ. After removal of 4 bases from V and 6 bases from J, the junction contained 6 bases not matched to a gene. The CDR3 covers 14 residues. CDR3 in amino acids: CASSTGQGEDTQYF. The DNA for the CDR3 is TGCGCCAGCAGCACGGGACAGGGTGAGGATACGCAGTATTTT.

This clonotype was observed at least ten times. The rearrangement joins TRBV28 to TRBJ1-1, with D maybe TRBD1 (5 bases). Germline V CDR1 and CDR2: MDHEN, SYDVKM. There are 17 residues in the CDR3. Trimming took off 4 bases at V and 0 bases at J, with 18 bases between the two ends. The CDR3 nucleotides read TGTGCCAGCAGTTACCCCGGCGGCCGGGGGATGAACACTGAAGCTTTCTTT. Its protein is CASSYPGGRGMNTEAFF.

For the CDR3, the DNA is TGTGCCAGTAGAGTATCCGGAACTATTGGAGAGCAGTACTTC. Protein: CASRVSGTIGEQYF. The rearrangement links TRBV19 to TRBJ2-7, with D unresolved. Germline V CDR1 and CDR2: LNHDA, SQIVND (reference sequence). CDR3 length: 14 amino acids. The ends were cut back, 6 bases at V and 7 bases at J, with 19 bases in the middle.

This clonotype has ten or more counts. This sequence joins TRBV18 and TRBJ2-7, with D hard to call. The germline gives CDR1 KGHSH, CDR2 LQKENI. This CDR3 has 15 residues. V was pared by 0 bases and J by 5 bases, with 14 bases between. CDR3 nucleotide sequence: TGTGCCAGCTCACCACCCTCCAAAACTCTCCACGAGCAGTACTTC. As protein: CASSPPSKTLHEQYF.

The V call is TRBV4-2, the J call TRBJ2-4; 14 bases are a match to TRBD2. V shed 2 bases and J 8 bases; nucleotides not matched to a gene: 14. The CDR3 runs 19 residues. Germline CDR1 and CDR2: LGHNA and YNFKEQ. CDR3 residues: CASSQQPAGTSGSGDIQYF. The CDR3 bases are TGTGCCAGCAGCCAACAACCGGCCGGGACTAGCGGGAGTGGCGACATTCAGTACTTC.

The chain links TRBV13 to TRBJ2-5; 11 bases agree with TRBD2. This CDR3 is 16 amino acids long. Germline values: CDR1 PRHDT, CDR2 FYEKMQ (reference sequence). V was clipped by 5 bases and J by 9 bases; unmatched bases: 14. The CDR3 spells CASSPTSGVRGVAQYF. As DNA, the CDR3 is TGTGCCAGCAGCCCGACTAGCGGGGTTCGTGGAGTGGCCCAGTACTTC.

The chain couples TRBV4-2 to TRBJ2-7, with D tentatively TRBD1 (6 bases). Per germline, CDR1 LGHNA and CDR2 YNFKEQ. V shed 4 bases and J shed 7 bases, with 17 bases lying between them. The CDR3 extends over 14 amino acids. The CDR3 loop reads CASSLGQGSREQYF. Here the CDR3 DNA reads TGTGCCAGCAGCCTCGGGCAGGGGAGTCGGGAGCAGTACTTC.

The chain combines TRBV15 with TRBJ2-5, with D perhaps given as TRBD1 or TRBD2 (5 bases each). The V end was cut by 1 base, the J end by 2 bases, with 8 bases between. Germline CDR1 is LNHNV and CDR2 is YYDKDF (reference sequence). The length of the CDR3 is 14 residues. CDR3 loop: CATSRVGEQETQYF. CDR3 DNA: TGTGCCACCAGCAGAGTGGGGGAGCAAGAGACCCAGTACTTC.

This sequence joins TRBV5-6 and TRBJ2-7; D is unresolved. This CDR3 has 13 residues. CDR1 SGHDT and CDR2 YYEEEE come from the germline V gene. Trimming shortened V by 1 base and J by 3 bases, and 8 bases separated the two germline ends. The CDR3 loop reads CASSLRPDYEQYF. The CDR3, as DNA: TGTGCCAGCAGCTTGAGACCTGACTACGAGCAGTACTTC.

In this sample, this clonotype turned up many times. V is TRBV7-8 and J is TRBJ1-5, with 10 bases aligning to TRBD1. The length of the CDR3 is 15 residues. The germline CDR1 and CDR2 sequences are SGHVS and FQNEAQ. The V and J ends lost 4 bases and 4 bases, in that order; junction bases with no gene match: 4. In DNA, the CDR3 is TGTGCCAGCAGCTCGACAGGGGGCCTAAATCAGCCCCAGCATTTT. Translating it yields CASSSTGGLNQPQHF.